The 29 T cell receptor beta chains presented below share a single source sample, sequenced in a study of cytomegalovirus exposure and HLA in healthy donors. The protocol was immunoSEQ multiplex PCR, while the TCRdb copy is restricted to in-frame clones and leaves out a portion. The profile shows around 180,000 clones, roughly 88% of them singletons. Sequencing was done on a sample of PBMCs. These receptors all stem from a woman between 18 and 30 years old in good health and CMV-seronegative.

The genes are TRBV5-1 and TRBJ1-1; no clear D gene. The CDR3 runs 13 residues. Looked up from germline, CDR1 is SGHRS and CDR2 is YFSETQ. Trimming took off 1 base at V and 7 bases at J, with 11 bases between the two ends. CDR3 residues: CASSLPQQDEAFF. The DNA for the CDR3 is TGCGCCAGCAGCTTGCCACAGCAGGATGAAGCTTTCTTT. Full variable domain (outside the CDR3, taken from reference TRBV5-1 and TRBJ1-1): KAGVTQTPRYLIKTRGQQVTLSCSPISGHRSVSWYQQTPGQGLQFLFEYFSETQRNKGNFPGRFSGRQFSNSRSEMNVSTLELGDSALYLCASSLPQQDEAFFGQGTRLTVV.

The rearrangement joins TRBV5-1 to TRBJ2-3, with 12 bases aligning to TRBD2. Trimming at V came to 6 bases and at J to 0 bases, leaving 2 bases not matched to a gene. This CDR3 contains 15 residues. In germline, CDR1 is SGHRS, CDR2 YFSETQ. CDR3 sequence (DNA): TGCGCCAGCAACCTAGCGGGGGGGAGCACAGATACGCAGTATTTT. Translated: CASNLAGGSTDTQYF.

A word on this clone: A much larger clone differs from this one at a single base, so this may be a read error. The chain uses TRBV23-1 and TRBJ2-2; 10 positions match TRBD1. TRBV23-1 is given ORF status, its function remaining uncertain. The CDR3 totals 14 residues. Unmatched junction bases numbered 1, after V lost 5 bases and J lost 4 bases. The CDR3 sequence is CASSWTGGTGELFF. CDR3 nucleotides: TGCGCCAGCAGTTGGACAGGGGGCACCGGGGAGCTGTTTTTT.

As DNA, the CDR3 is TGTGCCAGCAGTGAAGTGGGGGGGTTGTCTGGAAACACCATATATTTT. It encodes CASSEVGGLSGNTIYF. This chain uses TRBV6-1 with TRBJ1-3; D might be TRBD1 (5 bases). Trimming cost V 1 base and J 1 base, with 11 bases left between them. This CDR3 has 16 amino acids. Germline assignment: CDR1 MNHNS and CDR2 SASEGT.

The chain recombines TRBV30 with TRBJ2-7; 7 nucleotides line up with TRBD2. Germline V gene lookup returns CDR1 GTSNPN and CDR2 SVGIG (reference sequence). J was trimmed by 0 bases and V by 4 bases; bases with no gene match: 6. This CDR3 is 14 amino acids long. CDR3 DNA: TGTGCCTGGAAGAAGCGGGATCCCTCCTACGAGCAGTACTTC. It specifies CAWKKRDPSYEQYF.

This clone was observed once. The chain combines TRBV2 with TRBJ1-2; D is possibly TRBD1 (6 bases). Trimming removed 6 bases at V and 0 bases at J, with 17 bases between. Germline CDR1 SNHLY, CDR2 FYNNEI. The CDR3 sequence is 16 residues long. CDR3 sequence reads: CASRTTRQDANYGYTF. The CDR3 bases are TGTGCCAGCAGGACTACCAGACAGGACGCTAACTATGGCTACACCTTC.

The chain uses TRBV9 and TRBJ1-1; no firm D call. There are 13 residues in the CDR3. The V and J ends lost 2 bases and 3 bases respectively, with 8 bases between them. In germline, CDR1 is SGDLS, CDR2 YYNGEE. The CDR3 sequence is CASSVARYTEAFF. The CDR3 nucleotides are TGTGCCAGCAGCGTCGCCAGATACACTGAAGCTTTCTTT.

This chain joins TRBV10-2 and TRBJ1-6; D not resolved. This CDR3 contains 16 residues. The V and J ends lost 3 bases and 2 bases respectively, with 11 bases between them. The germline V gene has CDR1 WSHSY and CDR2 SAAADI. The CDR3 loop reads CASSEAGSTYNSPLHF. CDR3 DNA sequence: TGCGCCAGCAGTGAAGCGGGCTCCACCTATAATTCACCCCTCCACTTT.

The chain couples TRBV9 to TRBJ1-6; no clear D gene. CDR1 is SGDLS and CDR2 is YYNGEE in the germline V gene. CDR3 size: 14 residues. V was shortened by 3 bases and J by 1 base, with 5 bases between the two germline ends. Here the CDR3 reads CASSASSYNSPLHF. CDR3 DNA sequence: TGTGCCAGCAGCGCCAGTTCCTATAATTCACCCCTCCACTTT.

The V gene is TRBV19, the J gene TRBJ1-2, with D possibly being TRBD1 (6 bases). Germline V gives CDR1 LNHDA, CDR2 SQIVND (reference sequence). Trimming stripped 7 bases from V and 2 bases from J, with 17 bases between. This CDR3 comprises 15 residues. The CDR3 DNA reads as TGTGCCAGTACCGACAAAAAAACAGGGAACTATGGCTACACCTTC. The encoded protein is CASTDKKTGNYGYTF.

The rearrangement uses TRBV5-1 and TRBJ2-7, with 7 bases aligning to TRBD1. Per the germline V gene, CDR1 is SGHRS and CDR2 is YFSETQ. The CDR3 is made up of 14 amino acids. V trimming: 3 bases; J trimming: 0 bases; junction bases outside the gene matches: 3. CDR3 residues: CASSSYRGSYEQYF. CDR3 coding DNA: TGCGCCAGCAGCTCCTACAGGGGCTCCTACGAGCAGTACTTC.

This chain connects TRBV5-4 to TRBJ2-2, with 7 bases fitting TRBD2. V was clipped by 3 bases and J by 5 bases; unmatched bases: 4. In germline, CDR1 is SGHNT, CDR2 YYREEE (reference sequence). The length of the CDR3 is 14 residues. The CDR3 region has the DNA TGTGCCAGCAGCTCGGGGGGAGAGACCGGGGAGCTGTTTTTT. It specifies CASSSGGETGELFF. The full variable domain, its missing parts supplied by reference TRBV5-4 and TRBJ2-2, is ETGVTQSPTHLIKTRGQQVTLRCSSQSGHNTVSWYQQALGQGPQFIFQYYREEENGRGNFPPRFSGLQFPNYSSELNVNALELDDSALYLCASSSGGETGELFFGEGSRLTVL.

V usage is TRBV29-1 and J usage is TRBJ2-7, with 9 nucleotides matching TRBD1. The CDR3 has 14 residues. The V and J ends lost 4 bases and 0 bases, in that order; junction bases with no gene match: 4. CDR1 is SQVTM and CDR2 is ANQGSEA in the germline V gene. DNA of the CDR3: TGCAGCGTTGCGATGACAGGGGGCTCCTACGAGCAGTACTTC. The encoded protein is CSVAMTGGSYEQYF.

The V gene is TRBV15, the J gene TRBJ2-7; 11 bases map to TRBD2. In germline, CDR1 is LNHNV, CDR2 YYDKDF (reference sequence). The CDR3 loop spans 15 amino acids. Unmatched junction bases numbered 4, after V lost 0 bases and J lost 6 bases. CDR3 in DNA: TGTGCCACCAGCAGAGATTCTAGCGGGGGGAGCGAGCAGTACTTC. Its translation: CATSRDSSGGSEQYF.

V gene TRBV11-2 combines with J gene TRBJ2-7; TRBD1 aligns across 7 bases. The V segment lost 5 bases and the J segment 4 bases; nucleotides outside the gene matches: 11. CDR1 and CDR2 from the germline V gene are SGHAT and FQNNGV. This CDR3 is built from 15 residues. In DNA form, the CDR3 reads TGTGCCAGCAGCACCTCACGACAGGGAATTTACGAGCAGTACTTC. Translated, it gives CASSTSRQGIYEQYF.

The DNA for the CDR3 is TGTGCCAGCAGCCCATCAACCAGTAACCAGGGGAGCAATCAGCCCCAGCATTTT. The encoded protein is CASSPSTSNQGSNQPQHF. This chain uses TRBV7-8 with TRBJ1-5; tentatively, D is TRBD1 (6 bases). Looked up from germline, CDR1 is SGHVS and CDR2 is FQNEAQ. The CDR3 loop spans 18 amino acids. V lost 5 bases, J lost 1 base, and 21 bases lay in between. Variable domain in full (rest from reference TRBV7-8 and TRBJ1-5): GAGVSQSPRYKVAKRGQDVALRCDPISGHVSLFWYQQALGQGPEFLTYFQNEAQLDKSGLPSDRFFAERPEGSVSTLKIQRTQQEDSAVYLCASSPSTSNQGSNQPQHFGDGTRLSIL.

The CDR3 DNA sequence: TGCGCCAGCAGCACCACGGACGGGGTGGAAAAAGAGACCCAGTACTTC. This codes for CASSTTDGVEKETQYF. V usage is TRBV5-1 and J usage is TRBJ2-5; the D gene is possibly TRBD2 (5 bases). The CDR3 totals 16 residues. Deletions cut 4 bases from V and 3 bases from J, with 19 bases between. Germline V lookup: CDR1 SGHRS, CDR2 YFSETQ. Full variable domain (missing parts from reference TRBV5-1 and TRBJ2-5): KAGVTQTPRYLIKTRGQQVTLSCSPISGHRSVSWYQQTPGQGLQFLFEYFSETQRNKGNFPGRFSGRQFSNSRSEMNVSTLELGDSALYLCASSTTDGVEKETQYFGPGTRLLVL.

The chain recombines TRBV6-5 with TRBJ1-5; D is perhaps TRBD1 (5 bases). The CDR3 sequence is 13 residues long. With 5 bases removed from V and 10 bases from J, the gap between germline ends came to 15 bases. Looked up from germline, CDR1 is MNHEY and CDR2 is SVGAGI. The CDR3 coding sequence is TGTGCCAGCAGTCCGAGCGACAGTTTACCCCAGCATTTT. Protein sequence: CASSPSDSLPQHF.

The genes are TRBV11-2 and TRBJ1-1; 11 positions match TRBD1. From germline, CDR1 is SGHAT and CDR2 FQNNGV. The CDR3 is 18 residues long. Trimming removed 1 base from V and 5 bases from J; junction bases left unmatched: 12. The CDR3 nucleotides read TGTGCCAGCAGCTTAGGAGGATTTATTGGGACAGGGGGGACTGAAGCTTTCTTT. As protein: CASSLGGFIGTGGTEAFF.

CDR3: CASSPETGYSGNTIYF. Here the CDR3 DNA reads TGTGCCAGCTCACCAGAGACAGGGTACTCTGGAAACACCATATATTTT. The V call is TRBV18, the J call TRBJ1-3; 7 bases map to TRBD1. The CDR3 is 16 residues long. Trimming took 2 bases from V and 0 from J; bases not matched to a gene: 4. The V gene's germline CDR1 is KGHSH and CDR2 LQKENI.

The rearrangement links TRBV6-4 to TRBJ1-5; D uncertain. The length of the CDR3 is 15 residues. Trimming removed 4 bases from V and 8 bases from J, with 18 bases in between. Germline CDR1 and CDR2: MRHNA and SNTAGT. CDR3 coding DNA: TGTGCCAGCAGTGTGTCGTCCGAGTCACCGGAGCCCCAGCATTTT. Encoded protein: CASSVSSESPEPQHF.

This sequence joins TRBV28 and TRBJ2-1; 11 nucleotides line up with TRBD1. Trimming at V came to 7 bases and at J to 7 bases, leaving 9 bases not matched to a gene. The length of the CDR3 is 15 residues. The germline gives CDR1 MDHEN, CDR2 SYDVKM. CDR3 loop: CASNLGTGGKNEQFF. The CDR3 DNA follows: TGTGCCAGCAATCTCGGGACAGGGGGTAAAAATGAGCAGTTCTTC.

The chain joins TRBV6-4 to TRBJ2-3; unclear D gene. The germline gives CDR1 MRHNA, CDR2 SNTAGT. The length of the CDR3 is 11 residues. The ends were cut back, 2 bases at V and 7 bases at J, with 4 bases in the middle. CDR3 amino acids: CASSDRYTQYF. The CDR3 DNA is TGTGCCAGCAGTGACCGGTATACGCAGTATTTT.

This clone was picked up a small number of times. The CDR3 nucleotides are TGTGCCAGCAGTTCCCAGGGGACGGGCTACACCTTC. Translating it yields CASSSQGTGYTF. V and J are TRBV2 and TRBJ1-2, with a tentative D call TRBD1 (6 bases). Trimming cost V 5 bases and J 8 bases, with 12 bases left between them. This CDR3 has 12 amino acids. Germline V gives CDR1 SNHLY, CDR2 FYNNEI.

The chain joins TRBV14 to TRBJ1-5; D not resolved. The CDR3 has 13 amino acids. Per the germline V gene, CDR1 is SGHDN and CDR2 is FVKESK. V lost 0 bases to trimming and J lost 6 bases, with 6 bases between them. The CDR3 loop is CASSQDLGQPQHF. DNA for the CDR3: TGTGCCAGCAGCCAAGATCTAGGTCAGCCCCAGCATTTT.

The gene calls are TRBV7-6 and TRBJ2-1, with D possibly TRBD1 on 7 matching bases. The CDR3 has 17 amino acids. Germline V gene sequence: CDR1 SGHVS, CDR2 FNYEAQ. Trimming shortened V by 5 bases and J by 6 bases, and 23 bases separated the two germline ends. The CDR3 loop reads CASSSTGTPGGLNEQFF. The CDR3 DNA sequence: TGTGCCAGCAGCAGCACCGGGACTCCAGGGGGGCTCAATGAGCAGTTCTTC.

The CDR3 sequence is CASSPQGGGSEAFF. In nucleotides, the CDR3 is TGTGCCAGCAGCCCACAAGGGGGCGGGTCTGAAGCTTTCTTT. The V gene is TRBV11-2, the J gene TRBJ1-1, with 7 bases fitting TRBD1. V lost 5 bases to trimming and J lost 6 bases; unmatched junction nucleotides: 9. The germline V gene has CDR1 SGHAT and CDR2 FQNNGV. The CDR3 is 14 residues long.

The chain employs TRBV7-9 and TRBJ2-2; TRBD1 agrees at 8 bases. J gave up 3 bases and V 5 bases, and 11 bases lay outside the gene matches. CDR3 length: 17 amino acids. CDR1 and CDR2 (germline): SEHNR, FQNEAQ (reference sequence). Here the CDR3 reads CASSPVPLTGDTGELFF. The DNA for the CDR3 is TGTGCCAGCAGCCCAGTCCCCCTGACAGGGGACACCGGGGAGCTGTTTTTT.

J is TRBJ2-7 and V is TRBV4-1; D call uncertain. Germline V lookup: CDR1 MGHRA, CDR2 YSYEKL. The CDR3 length is 15 residues. V was shortened by 2 bases and J by 0 bases, with 11 bases between the two germline ends. The CDR3 here is CASSQNPQISYEQYF. The CDR3 DNA is TGCGCCAGCAGCCAAAATCCACAGATCTCCTACGAGCAGTACTTC.